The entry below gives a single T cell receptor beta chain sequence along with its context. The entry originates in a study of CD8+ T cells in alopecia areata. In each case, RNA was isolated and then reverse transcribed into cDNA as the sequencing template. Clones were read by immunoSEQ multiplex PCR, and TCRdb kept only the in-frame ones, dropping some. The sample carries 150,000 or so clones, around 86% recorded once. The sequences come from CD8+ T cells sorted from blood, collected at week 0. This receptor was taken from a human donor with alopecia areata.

The CDR3 DNA is TGTGCCAGCAGCGGACAGGGGGAAGCAGATACGCAGTATTTT. It is translated as CASSGQGEADTQYF. The rearrangement links TRBV7-9 to TRBJ2-3, with TRBD1 matching 10 bases. The J segment lost 4 bases and the V segment lost 5 bases, leaving 3 bases of the junction unmatched. Per the germline V gene, CDR1 is SEHNR and CDR2 is FQNEAQ (reference sequence). This CDR3 region has 14 residues.